This T cell receptor beta chain was captured in a study of beta chain features in type 1 diabetes. General study findings and limits: Researchers report that Type 1 diabetes patients had moderately but significantly shorter TCRB CDR3s across all four CD4+ subsets.

Sequenced material consisted of expressed TCRB transcripts (all of the isolated RNA was reverse transcribed). Naive, central memory and regulatory T cell samples produced a mean of about 3.5 million reads. Sequencing was performed with immunoSEQ multiplex PCR; in TCRdb, only in-frame clones are kept and a portion is missing. The table records more than 300,000 clones, around 9.3% of them present only once. As concerns this clone: The antigen is unknown.

This TCR came from a man between 25 and 39 years old with type 1 diabetes. Sequenced sample: central memory CD4+ T cells from blood.

The CDR3 DNA is TGTGCCAGCAGTTATAGCCCGGGAACCTACGAGCAGTACTTC. Protein: CASSYSPGTYEQYF. The rearrangement uses TRBV7-2 and TRBJ2-7; a possible D gene is TRBD2 (5 bases). CDR1 is SGHTA and CDR2 is FQGNSA in the germline V gene. Trimming removed 6 bases from V and 2 bases from J, with 14 bases in between. This CDR3 is 14 amino acids long.